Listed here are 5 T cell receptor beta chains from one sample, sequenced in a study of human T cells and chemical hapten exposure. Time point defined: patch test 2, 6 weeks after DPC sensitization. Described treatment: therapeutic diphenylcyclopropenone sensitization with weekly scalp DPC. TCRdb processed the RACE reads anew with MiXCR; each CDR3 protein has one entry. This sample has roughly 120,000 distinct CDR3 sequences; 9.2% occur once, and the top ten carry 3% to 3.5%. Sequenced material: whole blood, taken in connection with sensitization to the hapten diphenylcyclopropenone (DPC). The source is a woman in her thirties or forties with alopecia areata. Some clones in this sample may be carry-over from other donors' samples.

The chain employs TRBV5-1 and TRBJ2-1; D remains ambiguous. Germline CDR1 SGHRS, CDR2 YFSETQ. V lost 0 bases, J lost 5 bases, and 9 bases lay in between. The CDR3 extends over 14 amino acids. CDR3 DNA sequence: TGCGCCAGCAGCTTGGAAGCCAGAAACAATGAGCAGTTCTTC. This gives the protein CASSLEARNNEQFF.

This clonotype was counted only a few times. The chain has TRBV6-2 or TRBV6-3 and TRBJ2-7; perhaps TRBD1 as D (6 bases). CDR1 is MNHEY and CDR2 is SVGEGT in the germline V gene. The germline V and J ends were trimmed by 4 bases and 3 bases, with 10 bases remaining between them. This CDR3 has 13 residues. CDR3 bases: TGTGCCAGCAGTTTCCGCAGGGGCTACGAGCAGTACTTC. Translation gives CASSFRRGYEQYF.

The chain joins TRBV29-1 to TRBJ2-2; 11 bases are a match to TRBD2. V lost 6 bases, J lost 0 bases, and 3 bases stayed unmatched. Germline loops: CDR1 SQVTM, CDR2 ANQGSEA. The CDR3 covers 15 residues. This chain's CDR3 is CSVLLAGANTGELFF. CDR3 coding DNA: TGCAGCGTGCTACTAGCGGGGGCGAACACCGGGGAGCTGTTTTTT.

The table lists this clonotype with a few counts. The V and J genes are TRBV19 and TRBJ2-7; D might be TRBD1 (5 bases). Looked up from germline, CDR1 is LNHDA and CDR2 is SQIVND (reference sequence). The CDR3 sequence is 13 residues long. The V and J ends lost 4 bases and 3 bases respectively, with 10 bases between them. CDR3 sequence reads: CASSTGPFYEQYF. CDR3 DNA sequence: TGTGCCAGTAGTACAGGGCCCTTCTACGAGCAGTACTTC.

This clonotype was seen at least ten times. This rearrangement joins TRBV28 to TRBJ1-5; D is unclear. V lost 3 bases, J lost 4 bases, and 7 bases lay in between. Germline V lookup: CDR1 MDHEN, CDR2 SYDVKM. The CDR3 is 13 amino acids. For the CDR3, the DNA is TGTGCCAGCAGTTTTGTGGGTAATCAGCCCCAGCATTTT. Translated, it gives CASSFVGNQPQHF.